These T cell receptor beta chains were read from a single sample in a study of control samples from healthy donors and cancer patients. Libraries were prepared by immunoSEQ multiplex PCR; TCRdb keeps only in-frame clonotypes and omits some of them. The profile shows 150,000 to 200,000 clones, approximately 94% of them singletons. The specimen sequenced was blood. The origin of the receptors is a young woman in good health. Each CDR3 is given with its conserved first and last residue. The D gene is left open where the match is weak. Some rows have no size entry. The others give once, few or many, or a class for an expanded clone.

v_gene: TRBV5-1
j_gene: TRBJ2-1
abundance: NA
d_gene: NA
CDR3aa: CASSPSGTSYNEQFF
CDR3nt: TGCGCCAGCAGCCCGTCCGGGACAAGCTACAATGAGCAGTTCTTC

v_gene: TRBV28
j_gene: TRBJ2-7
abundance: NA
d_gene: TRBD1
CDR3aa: CATRDSPAGHEQYF
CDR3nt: TGTGCCACCCGGGACAGTCCCGCGGGCCACGAGCAGTACTTC

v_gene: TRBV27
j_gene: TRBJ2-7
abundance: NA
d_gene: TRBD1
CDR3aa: CASSLGQGAIYEQYF
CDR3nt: TGTGCCAGCAGTTTGGGACAGGGGGCGATCTACGAGCAGTACTTC

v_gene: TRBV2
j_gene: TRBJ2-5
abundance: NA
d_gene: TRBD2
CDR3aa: CASSERPGGETQYF
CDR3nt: TGTGCCAGCAGTGAAAGGCCGGGGGGTGAGACCCAGTACTTC

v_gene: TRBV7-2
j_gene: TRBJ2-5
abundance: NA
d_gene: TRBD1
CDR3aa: CASSADRGGETQYF
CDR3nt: TGTGCCAGCAGCGCCGACAGGGGCGGAGAGACCCAGTACTTC

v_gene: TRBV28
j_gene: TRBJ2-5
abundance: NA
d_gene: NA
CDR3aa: CASSPPVVAQYF
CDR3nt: TGTGCCAGCAGTCCCCCCGTGGTGGCCCAGTACTTC

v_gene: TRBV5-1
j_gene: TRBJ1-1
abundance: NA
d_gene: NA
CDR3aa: CASSRGLRDTEAFF
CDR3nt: TGCGCCAGCAGCAGAGGGTTACGGGACACTGAAGCTTTCTTT

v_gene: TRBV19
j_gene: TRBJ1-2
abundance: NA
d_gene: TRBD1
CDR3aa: CASSPHRDRGRYGYTF
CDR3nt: TGTGCCAGTAGTCCACACCGGGACAGGGGCCGCTATGGCTACACCTTC

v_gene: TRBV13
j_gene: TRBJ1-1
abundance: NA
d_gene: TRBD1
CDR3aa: CASSSGTGRTEAFF
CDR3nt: TGTGCCAGCAGCTCAGGGACAGGGCGCACTGAAGCTTTCTTT

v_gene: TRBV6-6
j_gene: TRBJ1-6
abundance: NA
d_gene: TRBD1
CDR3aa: CASSRAEGQGGSPLHF
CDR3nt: TGTGCCAGCAGTAGGGCTGAGGGACAGGGAGGTTCACCCCTCCACTTT

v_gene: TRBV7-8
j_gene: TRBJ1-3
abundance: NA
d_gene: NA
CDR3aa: CASSSLLGARETGNTIYF
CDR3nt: TGTGCCAGCAGCTCCCTGTTGGGCGCTAGAGAGACTGGAAACACCATATATTTT

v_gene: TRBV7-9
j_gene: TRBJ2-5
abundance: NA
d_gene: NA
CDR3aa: CASSLVVVGETQYF
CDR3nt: TGTGCCAGCAGCTTAGTGGTTGTCGGGGAGACCCAGTACTTC

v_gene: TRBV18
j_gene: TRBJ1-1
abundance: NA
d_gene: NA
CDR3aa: CASSPSNYEAFF
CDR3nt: TGTGCCAGCTCACCAAGCAACTATGAAGCTTTCTTT

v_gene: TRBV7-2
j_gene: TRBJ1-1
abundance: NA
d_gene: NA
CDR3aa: CASRLGRSNTEAFF
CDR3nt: TGTGCCAGCAGGCTGGGACGGTCGAACACTGAAGCTTTCTTT

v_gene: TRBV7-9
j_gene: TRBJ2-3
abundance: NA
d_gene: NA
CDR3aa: CASSRPSNTQYF
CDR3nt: TGTGCCAGCAGCAGACCTAGCAATACGCAGTATTTT

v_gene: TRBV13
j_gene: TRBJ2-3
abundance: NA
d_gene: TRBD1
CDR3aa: CASRLSGQGADTQYF
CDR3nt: TGTGCCAGCAGATTGTCAGGACAGGGGGCAGATACGCAGTATTTT

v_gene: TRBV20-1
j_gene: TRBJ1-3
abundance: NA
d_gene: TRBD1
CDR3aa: CSASAGGYSSGNTIYF
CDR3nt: TGCAGTGCTAGTGCAGGGGGCTACTCCTCTGGAAACACCATATATTTT

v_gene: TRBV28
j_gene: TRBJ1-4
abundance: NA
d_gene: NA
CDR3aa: CASSLRLRGGNEKLFF
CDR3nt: TGTGCCAGCAGTTTGAGGTTACGGGGAGGAAATGAAAAACTGTTTTTT

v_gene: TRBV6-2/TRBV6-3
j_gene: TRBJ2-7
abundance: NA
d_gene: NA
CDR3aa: CASSTSYEQYF
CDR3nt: TGTGCCAGCAGTACTTCCTACGAGCAGTACTTC

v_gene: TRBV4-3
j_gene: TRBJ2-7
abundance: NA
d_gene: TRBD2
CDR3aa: CASSHEGLAGVDEQYF
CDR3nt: TGCGCCAGCAGCCACGAAGGACTAGCGGGAGTGGACGAGCAGTACTTC

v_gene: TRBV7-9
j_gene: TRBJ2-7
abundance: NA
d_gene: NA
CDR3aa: CASSYSGTQVEQYF
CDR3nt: TGTGCCAGCAGTTACTCCGGGACACAGGTGGAGCAGTACTTC

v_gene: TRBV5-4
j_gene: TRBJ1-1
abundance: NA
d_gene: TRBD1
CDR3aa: CASRGGQGVAGEAFF
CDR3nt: TGTGCCAGCAGGGGTGGACAGGGGGTAGCGGGTGAAGCTTTCTTT

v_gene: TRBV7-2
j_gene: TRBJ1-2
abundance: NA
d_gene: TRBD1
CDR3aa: CASRRALRGQGNYGYTF
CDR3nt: TGTGCCAGCAGGAGGGCTCTCCGGGGACAGGGTAACTATGGCTACACCTTC

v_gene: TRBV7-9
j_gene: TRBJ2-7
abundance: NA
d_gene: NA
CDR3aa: CASSLAARSISYEQYF
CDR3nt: TGTGCCAGCAGCTTAGCAGCCAGAAGTATCTCCTACGAGCAGTACTTC

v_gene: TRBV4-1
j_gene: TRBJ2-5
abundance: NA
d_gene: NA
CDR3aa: CASSLTADRRGETQYF
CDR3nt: TGCGCCAGCAGCCTCACCGCCGACAGGCGCGGAGAGACCCAGTACTTC

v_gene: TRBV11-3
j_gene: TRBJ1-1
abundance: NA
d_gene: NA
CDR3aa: CASSLDRDWRNTEAFF
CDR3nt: TGTGCCAGCAGCTTAGATAGGGACTGGCGGAACACTGAAGCTTTCTTT

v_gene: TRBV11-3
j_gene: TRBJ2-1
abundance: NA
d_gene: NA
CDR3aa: CASSLGQGRYNEQFF
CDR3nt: TGTGCCAGCAGCTTAGGGCAGGGGAGGTACAATGAGCAGTTCTTC

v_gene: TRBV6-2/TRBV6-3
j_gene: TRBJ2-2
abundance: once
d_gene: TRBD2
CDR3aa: CASSPRGSGRSTGELFF
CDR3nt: TGTGCCAGCAGCCCGCGGGGTAGCGGGAGGTCCACCGGGGAGCTGTTTTTT

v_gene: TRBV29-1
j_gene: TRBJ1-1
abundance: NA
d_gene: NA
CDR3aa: CSVARVQTEAFF
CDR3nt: TGCAGCGTTGCTCGGGTTCAAACTGAAGCTTTCTTT

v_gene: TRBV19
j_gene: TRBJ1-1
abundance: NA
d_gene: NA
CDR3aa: CASSASGETEAFF
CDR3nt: TGTGCCAGTAGTGCGTCAGGGGAAACTGAAGCTTTCTTT

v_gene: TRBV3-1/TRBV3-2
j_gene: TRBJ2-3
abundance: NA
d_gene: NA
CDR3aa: CASSPTPRDTQYF
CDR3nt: TGTGCCAGCAGCCCCACCCCGCGGGATACGCAGTATTTT

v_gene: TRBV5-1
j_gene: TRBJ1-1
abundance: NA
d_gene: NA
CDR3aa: CASSLLGPSQNTEAFF
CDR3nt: TGCGCCAGCAGCTTACTAGGTCCCTCTCAGAACACTGAAGCTTTCTTT

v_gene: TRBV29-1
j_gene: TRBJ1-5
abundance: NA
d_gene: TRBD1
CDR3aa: CSVGQGANQPQHF
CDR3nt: TGCAGCGTTGGACAGGGAGCCAATCAGCCCCAGCATTTT

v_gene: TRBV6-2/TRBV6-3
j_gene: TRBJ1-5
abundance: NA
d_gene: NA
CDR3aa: CASSYGGRGDNQPQHF
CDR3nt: TGTGCCAGCAGTTACGGGGGGAGAGGGGACAATCAGCCCCAGCATTTT

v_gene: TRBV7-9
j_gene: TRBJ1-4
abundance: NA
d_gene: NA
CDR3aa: CASSQTGPNEKLFF
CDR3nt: TGTGCCAGCAGCCAAACAGGGCCTAATGAAAAACTGTTTTTT

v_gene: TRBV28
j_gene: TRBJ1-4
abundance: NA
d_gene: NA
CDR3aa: CASRLDRNEKLFF
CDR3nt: TGTGCCAGCAGACTGGATCGTAATGAAAAACTGTTTTTT

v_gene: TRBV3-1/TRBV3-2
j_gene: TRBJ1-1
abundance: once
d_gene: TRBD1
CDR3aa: CASSQRQGRAFF
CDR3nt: TGTGCCAGCAGCCAGCGACAGGGAAGAGCTTTCTTT

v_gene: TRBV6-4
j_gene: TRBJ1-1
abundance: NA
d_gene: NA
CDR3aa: CASRRNMNTEAFF
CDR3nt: TGTGCCAGCAGACGAAACATGAACACTGAAGCTTTCTTT

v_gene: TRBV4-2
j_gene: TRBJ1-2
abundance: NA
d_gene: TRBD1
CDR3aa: CASSQADRKEYGYTF
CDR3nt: TGTGCCAGCAGCCAAGCGGACAGGAAGGAGTATGGCTACACCTTC

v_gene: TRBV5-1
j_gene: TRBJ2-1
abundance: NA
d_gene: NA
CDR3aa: CASSKERAGVYNEQFF
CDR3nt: TGCGCCAGCAGCAAAGAACGAGCAGGGGTCTACAATGAGCAGTTCTTC

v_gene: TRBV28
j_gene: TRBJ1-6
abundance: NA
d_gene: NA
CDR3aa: CASSSGVRDLNSPLHF
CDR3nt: TGTGCCAGCAGTTCTGGGGTCCGGGACCTCAATTCACCCCTCCACTTT

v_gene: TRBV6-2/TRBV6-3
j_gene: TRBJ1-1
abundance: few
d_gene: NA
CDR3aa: CASSGDTEAFF
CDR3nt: TGTGCCAGCAGTGGAGACACTGAAGCTTTCTTT

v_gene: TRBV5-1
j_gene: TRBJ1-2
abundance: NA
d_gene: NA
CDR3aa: CASSWTTNYGYTF
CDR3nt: TGCGCCAGCAGCTGGACAACTAACTATGGCTACACCTTC

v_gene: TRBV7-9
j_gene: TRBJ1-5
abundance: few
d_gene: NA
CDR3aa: CASSLVGPGPQHF
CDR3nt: TGTGCCAGCAGCTTAGTAGGGCCCGGGCCCCAGCATTTT

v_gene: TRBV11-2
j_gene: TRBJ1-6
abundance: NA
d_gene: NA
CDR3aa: CASSVRTGYALNSPLHF
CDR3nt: TGTGCCAGCAGCGTACGGACGGGCTATGCCCTTAATTCACCCCTCCACTTT

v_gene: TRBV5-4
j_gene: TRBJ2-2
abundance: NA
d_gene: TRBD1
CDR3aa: CASSFDRGGRELFF
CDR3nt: TGTGCCAGCAGCTTTGACAGGGGAGGACGGGAGCTGTTTTTT

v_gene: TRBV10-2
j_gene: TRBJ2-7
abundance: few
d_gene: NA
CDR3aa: CASSDLLYEQYF
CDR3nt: TGCGCCAGCAGTGACCTCCTCTACGAGCAGTACTTC

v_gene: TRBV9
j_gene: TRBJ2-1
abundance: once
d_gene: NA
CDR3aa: CASTASADPSYNEQFF
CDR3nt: TGTGCCAGCACCGCATCGGCGGATCCTTCCTACAATGAGCAGTTCTTC

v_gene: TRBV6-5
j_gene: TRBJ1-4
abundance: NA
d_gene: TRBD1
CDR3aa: CASIFRTGDEKLFF
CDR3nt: TGTGCCAGCATCTTCCGGACAGGGGACGAAAAACTGTTTTTT

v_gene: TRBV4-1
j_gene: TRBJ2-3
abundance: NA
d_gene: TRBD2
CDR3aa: CASSQEGLAGTSTDTQYF
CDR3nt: TGCGCCAGCAGCCAAGAGGGACTAGCGGGCACCTCCACAGATACGCAGTATTTT

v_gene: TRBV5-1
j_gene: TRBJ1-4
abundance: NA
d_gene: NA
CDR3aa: CASSLAGAGREKLFF
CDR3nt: TGCGCCAGCAGCTTGGCCGGGGCTGGCCGTGAAAAACTGTTTTTT

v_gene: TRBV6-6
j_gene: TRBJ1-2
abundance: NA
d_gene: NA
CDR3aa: CASSPQGYYGYTF
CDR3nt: TGTGCCAGCAGCCCACAGGGTTACTATGGCTACACCTTC

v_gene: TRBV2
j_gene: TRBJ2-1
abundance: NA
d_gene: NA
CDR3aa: CASRGTYHEEQFF
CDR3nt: TGTGCCAGCAGGGGGACGTACCACGAGGAGCAGTTCTTC

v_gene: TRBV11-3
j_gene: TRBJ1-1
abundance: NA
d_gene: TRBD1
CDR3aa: CASSPRTGNTEAFF
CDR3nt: TGTGCCAGCAGCCCCCGGACAGGGAACACTGAAGCTTTCTTT